The T cell receptor beta chain under discussion was sequenced for a study of shared clonotypes between healthy human individuals. Using immunoSEQ multiplex PCR, the repertoire was profiled, and TCRdb retains in-frame clones only, with some absent. The sample includes more than 550,000 clones, roughly 94% seen only once; the top ten take approximately 24%. The V and J ends lost 7 bases and 2 bases, in that order; junction bases with no gene match: 7. The CDR3 spans 16 residues. The germline V gene encodes CDR1 SNHLY and CDR2 FYNNEI. In the case of this clone: Its specificity is unknown.

Naive CD8 populations comprised CD45RO-negative cells positively selected for CCR7, excluding terminally differentiated effector memory CD45RA+ cells. General study points: Owing to a small donor count, the genetic and exposure-history diversity represented was limited.

This TCR was recovered from a man aged 25-40 years in good health. Specimen: naive CD8+ T cells sorted from blood. The V call is TRBV2, the J call TRBJ2-7; 14 nucleotides line up with TRBD2. The CDR3 spells CASIGTSGSVAYEQYF. For the CDR3, the DNA is TGTGCCAGCATTGGGACTAGCGGGAGTGTGGCCTACGAGCAGTACTTC.